One and the same sample provided the 11 T cell receptor beta chains below, sequenced in a study of blood T cells in healthy people across ages. The authors ran a second PCR of about 6 to 12 cycles using a sample-barcoded 5' primer and a J-beta primer mix. TCRdb ran MiXCR on the 5' RACE reads and lists one entry per CDR3 protein. The table has a few hundred thousand distinct CDR3 sequences, around 27% seen once. The sample taken for sequencing was blood. The receptors were sampled from a woman between 65 and 79 years old in good health.

The V gene is TRBV12-3 or TRBV12-4, the J gene TRBJ2-7; D possibly corresponds to TRBD1 (6 bases). CDR3 length: 15 amino acids. Trimming stripped 9 bases from V and 5 bases from J, with 23 bases between. The CDR3 loop reads CAREEVVRGVNEQYF. CDR3 in DNA: TGTGCCAGGGAAGAGGTTGTCAGGGGAGTAAACGAGCAGTACTTC.

With respect to this clonotype: One end of the junction fails to match germline, which may point to a read error. The rearrangement joins TRBV3-1 to TRBJ2-1, with D possibly TRBD1 on 6 matching bases. The end of the DNA fits TRBJ2-5 better, so the J call may be wrong. The CDR3 has 12 residues. Per the germline V gene, CDR1 is LGHDT and CDR2 is YNNKEL (reference sequence). As DNA, the CDR3 is TGTGCCAGCAGGACGGGACAAGGGACCCAGTACTTC. Translating gives CASRTGQGTQYF.

The chain carries TRBV27 and TRBJ1-1; 9 bases fit TRBD1. The CDR3 extends over 14 amino acids. Germline loops: CDR1 MNHEY, CDR2 SMNVEV (reference sequence). V was clipped by 8 bases and J by 4 bases; unmatched bases: 8. CDR3: CASRQQGAGTEAFF. The CDR3 DNA reads TGTGCCAGCCGCCAACAGGGGGCTGGCACTGAAGCTTTCTTT.

The chain uses TRBV7-2 and TRBJ2-3, with 8 bases lining up with TRBD2. The CDR3 is 14 residues long. The V gene's germline CDR1 is SGHTA and CDR2 FQGNSA. Trimming at V came to 3 bases and at J to 6 bases, leaving 5 bases not matched to a gene. CDR3 in amino acids: CASSFQGLEDTQYF. CDR3 DNA: TGTGCCAGCAGCTTCCAGGGACTAGAGGATACGCAGTATTTT.

The rearrangement links TRBV27 to TRBJ2-6, with 7 positions matching TRBD2. CDR1 and CDR2 (germline): MNHEY, SMNVEV (reference sequence). The CDR3 length is 16 residues. The V and J ends lost 6 bases and 4 bases, in that order; junction bases with no gene match: 9. The CDR3 coding sequence is TGTGCCAGCAGCTCCCCGCGGGGGAACGGGGCCAACGTCCTGACTTTC. Amino acid sequence: CASSSPRGNGANVLTF.

The chain has TRBV7-2 and TRBJ2-6; the D is unclear. This CDR3 spans 15 amino acids. V gave up 2 bases and J gave up 2 bases, with 7 bases separating them. CDR1 and CDR2 (germline): SGHTA, FQGNSA. CDR3 residues: CASSLKGAGANVLTF. The CDR3 nucleotides read TGTGCCAGCAGCTTAAAGGGTGCTGGGGCCAACGTCCTGACTTTC. The entire variable domain, with the rest obtained from reference TRBV7-2 and TRBJ2-6, is as follows: GAGVSQSPSNKVTEKGKDVELRCDPISGHTALYWYRQSLGQGLEFLIYFQGNSAPDKSGLPSDRFSAERTGGSVSTLTIQRTQQEDSAVYLCASSLKGAGANVLTFGAGSRLTVL.

The chain combines TRBV27 with TRBJ2-1, with TRBD2 matching over 7 bases. V shed 4 bases, J shed 7 bases, and the junction held 13 bases outside the gene matches. CDR1 and CDR2 from the germline V gene are MNHEY and SMNVEV (reference sequence). This CDR3 contains 16 residues. The CDR3 here is CASSSPASGGGNEQFF. For the CDR3, the DNA is TGTGCCAGCAGTTCCCCGGCTAGCGGAGGTGGGAATGAGCAGTTCTTC.

The table lists this clonotype with many counts. This sequence joins TRBV7-9 and TRBJ1-4, with a weak D call TRBD1 (5 bases). The germline V and J ends were trimmed by 2 bases and 11 bases, with 12 bases remaining between them. The CDR3 is made up of 13 amino acids. Germline V lookup: CDR1 SEHNR, CDR2 FQNEAQ (reference sequence). The CDR3 DNA sequence: TGTGCCAGCAGCTTAAGCCCTCGGGGGAAACTGTTTTTT. Its protein is CASSLSPRGKLFF.

This clonotype was seen a handful of times. CDR3 loop: CASSPRGGRGYTF. CDR3 bases: TGTGCCAGCAGCCCGCGGGGGGGTAGAGGCTACACCTTC. The chain joins TRBV7-9 to TRBJ1-2; TRBD1 might be the D (5 bases). This CDR3 region has 13 residues. Between the trimmed V and J ends, which lost 5 bases and 8 bases, there was a span of 15 bases. The germline V gene has CDR1 SEHNR and CDR2 FQNEAQ (reference sequence).

J is TRBJ2-1 and V is TRBV20-1, with 10 positions matching TRBD2. CDR1 and CDR2 from the germline V gene are DFQATT and SNEGSKA (reference sequence). The trim removed 0 bases at V and 2 bases at J, leaving 4 bases unmatched. The CDR3 length is 16 residues. In DNA form, the CDR3 reads TGCAGTGCTAGAGATCTTACTAGCGGGGCCTACAATGAGCAGTTCTTC. Translation gives CSARDLTSGAYNEQFF.

A few counts support this clonotype. The chain joins TRBV5-4 to TRBJ2-5; tentative D call: TRBD2 (8 bases). Germline CDR1 and CDR2: SGHNT and YYREEE (reference sequence). This CDR3 spans 16 amino acids. Trimming shortened V by 4 bases and J by 2 bases, and 18 bases separated the two germline ends. CDR3 region: CASSPQGGTRQETQYF. The CDR3 DNA sequence: TGTGCCAGCAGCCCTCAGGGGGGGACTAGGCAAGAGACCCAGTACTTC. Together with reference TRBV5-4 and TRBJ2-5, the CDR3 gives the full variable domain: ETGVTQSPTHLIKTRGQQVTLRCSSQSGHNTVSWYQQALGQGPQFIFQYYREEENGRGNFPPRFSGLQFPNYSSELNVNALELDDSALYLCASSPQGGTRQETQYFGPGTRLLVL.